This TCR beta chain was sequenced during a study of cytomegalovirus exposure and HLA in healthy donors. The PCR was carried out with 60 Vbeta primers and 13 Jbeta primers. Sequenced by immunoSEQ multiplex PCR; TCRdb stores in-frame clones only, minus some. This sample lists approximately 190,000 clones; its ten largest clones have 0.7% to 0.8%. In the case of this clone: The antigen is undetermined.

Findings of the study overall: Prior analysis indicated that the majority of TCR beta V segments exhibited productivity approximately 90% or approximately 30% of the time. Under in vitro conditions, three CMV-associated chains were confirmed as specific for CMV antigens. According to reports, the classifier identified cytomegalovirus status with high specificity and sensitivity.

The sample taken for sequencing was PBMCs. The origin of this receptor is a boy aged 10-17 years in good health and CMV-seronegative.

CDR3 amino acids: CASSSGTFFETNYGYTF. The CDR3 bases are TGCGCCAGCAGCTCGGGGACATTTTTTGAAACGAACTATGGCTACACCTTC. V usage is TRBV5-1 and J usage is TRBJ1-2, with D tentatively TRBD1 (6 bases). Trimming pared 3 bases from V and 2 bases from J, leaving 20 bases between. Germline V gene sequence: CDR1 SGHRS, CDR2 YFSETQ. The CDR3 runs to 17 residues.